The sequence of this TCR beta chain was determined in a study of T cell repertoires in cytomegalovirus infection. Study-wide results and limits: What dominated the ex vivo response were HLA-C-restricted CMV-specific TCR beta clonotypes.

This clonotype was counted many times. Its antigen is unidentified. TCRdb reprocessed the reads with MiXCR, giving one entry per CDR3 protein. Of under 70,000 distinct CDR3 sequences in the sample, more than 25% were seen once. The CDR3 extends over 14 amino acids. Germline CDR1 SGHTA, CDR2 FQGNSA. J lost 6 bases, V lost 5 bases, and 6 bases had no gene match. This chain links TRBV7-2 with TRBJ2-1; 8 positions match TRBD2. This TCR was recovered from a human donor in good health (CMV status not recorded). Some clones in this sample may be carry-over from other donors' samples. Sequencing used PBMCs, sequenced either directly or after in vitro stimulation (not recorded which). CDR3 region: CASSPRGTSNEQFF. Written as DNA, the CDR3 is TGTGCCAGCAGCCCAAGAGGGACTAGCAATGAGCAGTTCTTC.